This T cell receptor (beta chain) was sequenced in a study of monozygotic twins with inflammatory bowel disease. TCRdb reprocessed the 5' RACE reads, with one entry per CDR3 protein and no DNA. The sample data list 400,000 or so distinct CDR3 sequences. The CDR3 has 15 amino acids. Sequencing was carried out using blood. The V call is TRBV12-3 or TRBV12-4, the J call TRBJ2-2; TCRdb lists TRBD2, though no DNA is available to test this call. The receptor was derived from a human donor with ulcerative colitis or Crohn's disease, or a healthy co-twin of an affected twin (not recorded which). CDR3 residues: CASSPGTSHAGELFF.